This passage covers 26 T cell receptor beta chains from one sample sequenced in a study of blood T cells in healthy people across ages. Primed by a sample-barcoded 5' primer and a J-beta primer mix, a second PCR proceeded for about 7 to 12 cycles. TCRdb re-derived calls from the 5' RACE reads in MiXCR, one entry per CDR3 protein. Of 1.5 million to 2 million distinct CDR3 sequences in the sample, 34% were seen once. The specimen was blood. Every receptor here comes from a woman in her 30s in good health.

This clonotype was detected only a few times. One end of the junction is discordant with germline, which a read error may explain. The CDR3 loop reads CASSPSGKESQYF. CDR3 DNA sequence: TGTGCCAGCAGCCCGAGCGGGAAAGAGAGCCAGTACTTC. The chain joins TRBV4-2 to TRBJ2-5; TRBD2 aligns across 7 bases. The germline V gene has CDR1 LGHNA and CDR2 YNFKEQ. This CDR3 has 13 residues.

The rearrangement uses TRBV28 and TRBJ1-2, with D uncertain. V was clipped by 8 bases and J by 5 bases, with 12 bases between them. The CDR3 is 12 residues long. The germline gives CDR1 MDHEN, CDR2 SYDVKM. The CDR3 reads CASRRLGYGYTF. DNA for the CDR3: TGTGCCAGCCGTCGGCTTGGGTATGGCTACACCTTC.

The V and J genes are TRBV9 and TRBJ1-2; 8 bases line up with TRBD1. This CDR3 spans 17 amino acids. CDR1 is SGDLS and CDR2 is YYNGEE in the germline V gene. The V gene end was trimmed by 3 bases and the J gene end by 1 base; junction bases not matched to a gene: 11. The CDR3 DNA reads TGTGCCAGCAGCGATGGACAGGGCCCGCAACTTAACTATGGCTACACCTTC. Protein product: CASSDGQGPQLNYGYTF.

The DNA of the CDR3 is TGTGCCACCAGCAGACCCAGGGTTGGTGACTACAATGAGCAGTTCTTC. Amino acid sequence: CATSRPRVGDYNEQFF. The chain links TRBV15 to TRBJ2-1; D might be TRBD1 (5 bases). This CDR3 has 16 amino acids. V lost 2 bases and J 3 bases, leaving 14 bases between the germline ends. Germline V lookup: CDR1 LNHNV, CDR2 YYDKDF (reference sequence).

The rearrangement links TRBV9 to TRBJ2-5; 8 bases fit TRBD1. V was clipped by 4 bases and J by 5 bases; unmatched bases: 10. Per germline, CDR1 SGDLS and CDR2 YYNGEE. The CDR3 length is 15 residues. CDR3 amino acids: CASSNRDRLFETQYF. The CDR3, as DNA: TGTGCCAGCAGCAACCGGGACAGGCTGTTCGAGACCCAGTACTTC.

The chain uses TRBV27 and TRBJ2-7; TRBD1 matches at 9 bases. Trimming took 6 bases from V and 4 from J; bases not matched to a gene: 7. CDR1 is MNHEY and CDR2 is SMNVEV in the germline V gene (reference sequence). The CDR3 contains 14 residues. The CDR3 DNA follows: TGTGCCAGCAGCCCGGGACAGGGAAAATACGAGCAGTACTTC. Translated: CASSPGQGKYEQYF.

The V and J genes are TRBV11-3 and TRBJ2-7; D is unresolved. This CDR3 spans 13 amino acids. With 0 bases removed from V and 3 bases from J, the gap between germline ends came to 6 bases. CDR1 SGHNT and CDR2 YENEEA come from the germline V gene. This CDR3 is CASSLDPGYEQYF. CDR3 sequence (DNA): TGTGCCAGCAGCTTAGACCCAGGCTACGAGCAGTACTTC.

This clonotype showed up many times. The rearrangement joins TRBV10-3 to TRBJ2-7; 10 bases are a match to TRBD1. Trimming at V came to 8 bases and at J to 1 base, leaving 2 bases not matched to a gene. Germline V gives CDR1 ENHRY, CDR2 SYGVKD. CDR3 size: 13 residues. CDR3 DNA sequence: TGTGCCATCCGGGACAGGGGTTCCTACGAGCAGTACTTC. Translating it yields CAIRDRGSYEQYF.

The rearrangement uses TRBV25-1 and TRBJ1-2; no reliable D call. This CDR3 is 14 amino acids long. CDR1 MGHDK and CDR2 SYGVNS come from the germline V gene. The germline V and J ends were trimmed by 2 bases and 6 bases, with 13 bases remaining between them. The CDR3 DNA is TGTGCCAGCAGTGAAGGACCCGGACGTAATGGCTACACCTTC. It translates to CASSEGPGRNGYTF.

On this clonotype itself: A junction end diverges from the germline sequence, so it may reflect a read error. The V and J genes are TRBV5-1 and TRBJ2-5; TRBD2 aligns across 15 bases. CDR1 is SGHRS and CDR2 is YFSETQ in the germline V gene. The CDR3 sequence is 17 residues long. CDR3 in amino acids: CASSLEGLAGGQETLYF. CDR3 nucleotides: TGCGCCAGCAGCTTGGAGGGACTAGCGGGGGGCCAAGAGACCCTGTACTTC.

V usage is TRBV18 and J usage is TRBJ2-2; possible D gene TRBD1, 6 bases. The CDR3 has 17 residues. V lost 1 base and J lost 1, with 13 bases in between. Germline loops: CDR1 KGHSH, CDR2 LQKENI. CDR3 residues: CASSPQGVRWNTGELFF. The DNA for the CDR3 is TGTGCCAGCTCACCACAGGGGGTTCGTTGGAACACCGGGGAGCTGTTTTTT.

This clonotype appeared a few times. The genes are TRBV9 and TRBJ2-1; the D is unclear. V lost 4 bases to trimming and J lost 3 bases, with 14 bases between them. Germline V gives CDR1 SGDLS, CDR2 YYNGEE. The CDR3 is 15 residues long. DNA for the CDR3: TGTGCCAGCAGCCCGGCCGGGTTAATCTACAATGAGCAGTTCTTC. Protein: CASSPAGLIYNEQFF.

The chain is built from TRBV30 and TRBJ2-6; D unresolved. V shed 8 bases and J shed 0 bases, with 11 bases lying between them. CDR1 and CDR2 from the germline V gene are GTSNPN and SVGIG (reference sequence). The CDR3 length is 14 residues. CDR3 amino acids: CARREASGANVLTF. The CDR3 nucleotides read TGTGCCCGACGTGAGGCCTCTGGGGCCAACGTCCTGACTTTC.

This clonotype came up a few times. The chain links TRBV3-1 to TRBJ1-2; D is perhaps TRBD1 (6 bases). Deletions cut 6 bases from V and 3 bases from J, with 14 bases between. Germline V gene data show CDR1 as LGHDT and CDR2 as YNNKEL (reference sequence). The CDR3 runs to 14 residues. DNA for the CDR3: TGTGCCAGCAGACTTTTACAGGGAGACTATGGCTACACCTTC. Amino acid sequence: CASRLLQGDYGYTF.

This chain links TRBV11-3 with TRBJ2-1, with TRBD2 as a possible D gene (6 bases). The CDR3 has 17 amino acids. V gave up 1 base and J gave up 0 bases, with 13 bases separating them. CDR1 is SGHNT and CDR2 is YENEEA in the germline V gene. Here the CDR3 reads CASSLGWRESSYNEQFF. DNA for the CDR3: TGTGCCAGCAGCTTAGGTTGGCGGGAAAGCTCCTACAATGAGCAGTTCTTC.

V usage is TRBV3-1 and J usage is TRBJ2-1; D gene uncertain. Germline-derived CDR1 and CDR2 are LGHDT and YNNKEL (reference sequence). This CDR3 has 16 residues. Trimming removed 1 base at V and 4 bases at J, with 14 bases between. The CDR3 DNA is TGTGCCAGCAGCCAAGCGTTGAACTCCCGATACAATGAGCAGTTCTTC. Its translation is CASSQALNSRYNEQFF.

This clonotype was seen a handful of times. The rearrangement uses TRBV5-1 and TRBJ2-7, with 9 bases matching TRBD1. This CDR3 region has 16 residues. Germline CDR1 and CDR2: SGHRS and YFSETQ. The trim removed 0 bases at V and 1 base at J, leaving 5 bases unmatched. CDR3 residues: CASSLAIGQGSYEQYF. CDR3 sequence (DNA): TGCGCCAGCAGCTTGGCCATCGGACAGGGGTCCTACGAGCAGTACTTC.

The gene calls are TRBV3-1 and TRBJ1-2, with 10 bases fitting TRBD1. The CDR3 extends over 16 amino acids. Germline V gene sequence: CDR1 LGHDT, CDR2 YNNKEL (reference sequence). Trimming cost V 4 bases and J 4 bases; bases outside gene matches: 9. The CDR3 region has the DNA TGTGCCAGCAGCCCCGTTCTGACAGGGGGCGGCTATGGCTACACCTTC. Residues: CASSPVLTGGGYGYTF.

This clonotype was found a few times. V is TRBV20-1 and J is TRBJ2-4; D possibly corresponds to TRBD2 (6 bases). The closer fit of TRBJ2-7 to the DNA end suggests the J call may be wrong. CDR1 and CDR2 (germline): DFQATT, SNEGSKA (reference sequence). This CDR3 is 13 amino acids long. CDR3 in amino acids: CSARELASYEQYF. In nucleotides, the CDR3 is TGCAGTGCTAGAGAGCTAGCGAGCTACGAGCAGTACTTC.

This chain connects TRBV20-1 to TRBJ1-2, with D uncertain. Looked up from germline, CDR1 is DFQATT and CDR2 is SNEGSKA (reference sequence). The CDR3 runs 11 residues. V lost 3 bases, J lost 8 bases, and 10 bases lay in between. Written as DNA, the CDR3 is TGCAGTGCTAGCAACCCAGTCGGCTACACCTTC. Translation: CSASNPVGYTF.

In its sample, this clonotype was seen a few times. The genes are TRBV29-1 and TRBJ2-1; TRBD2 might be the D (6 bases). Trimming shortened V by 4 bases and J by 8 bases, and 15 bases separated the two germline ends. CDR3 length: 13 amino acids. Germline CDR1 and CDR2: SQVTM and ANQGSEA. DNA for the CDR3: TGCAGCGTTGGCGGGACGGCTATCGATGAGCAGTTCTTC. It specifies CSVGGTAIDEQFF.

This clonotype was counted between two and nine times. The rearrangement joins TRBV7-9 to TRBJ2-1; unclear D gene. Trimming cost V 0 bases and J 9 bases, with 18 bases left between them. CDR1 is SEHNR, CDR2 FQNEAQ, per germline (reference sequence). This CDR3 has 16 amino acids. The CDR3 protein is CASSLARSGYNSEQFF. The CDR3 DNA reads as TGTGCCAGCAGCTTAGCTCGGAGTGGTTACAATAGTGAGCAGTTCTTC.

This clonotype was counted a few times. The CDR3 DNA reads TGCAGTGCTGGTAGCGGGAGGGCGGGATACAATGAGCAGTTCTTC. As protein: CSAGSGRAGYNEQFF. The chain employs TRBV20-1 and TRBJ2-1; TRBD2 matches at 11 bases. The CDR3 consists of 15 residues. CDR1 DFQATT and CDR2 SNEGSKA come from the germline V gene (reference sequence). J lost 4 bases, V lost 5 bases, and 7 bases had no gene match.

This chain links TRBV15 with TRBJ1-1; D call uncertain. Deletions cut 0 bases from V and 1 base from J, with 6 bases between. Looked up from germline, CDR1 is LNHNV and CDR2 is YYDKDF (reference sequence). The CDR3 runs 14 residues. The CDR3 DNA sequence: TGTGCCACCAGCAGAGAATGGGGGAACACTGAAGCTTTCTTT. This sequence encodes CATSREWGNTEAFF.

Details on this clonotype: A much larger clone differs by one base, so this may be a read error. V is TRBV7-2 and J is TRBJ2-7, with TRBD2 matching over 10 bases. Germline V CDR1 and CDR2: SGHTA, FQGNSA. V shed 8 bases, J shed 5 bases, and the junction held 6 bases outside the gene matches. This CDR3 region has 13 residues. The CDR3 bases are TGTGCCAGCCGCATTAGCGGGAGGAACGAGCAGTACTTC. Its translation: CASRISGRNEQYF.

The chain uses TRBV5-1 and TRBJ1-5; D unclear. The V gene lost 4 bases and the J gene lost 1 base, with 12 bases spanning the gap. The CDR3 is 15 amino acids. CDR1 and CDR2 from the germline V gene are SGHRS and YFSETQ. The CDR3 sequence is CASSIGIESNQPQHF. The CDR3 DNA reads as TGCGCCAGCAGCATCGGGATTGAGAGCAATCAGCCCCAGCATTTT.